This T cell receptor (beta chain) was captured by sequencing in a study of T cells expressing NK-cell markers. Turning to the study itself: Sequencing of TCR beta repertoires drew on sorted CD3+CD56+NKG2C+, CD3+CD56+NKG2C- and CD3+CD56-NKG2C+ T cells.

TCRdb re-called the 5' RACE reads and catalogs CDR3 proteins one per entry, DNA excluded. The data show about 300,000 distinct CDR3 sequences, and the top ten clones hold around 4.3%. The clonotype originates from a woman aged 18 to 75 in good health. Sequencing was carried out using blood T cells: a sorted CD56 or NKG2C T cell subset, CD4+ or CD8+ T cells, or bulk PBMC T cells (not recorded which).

The CDR3 sequence: CASSLADRAWQPQHF. The rearrangement uses TRBV7-8 and TRBJ1-5; without DNA, the TCRdb call of TRBD1 cannot be checked. The germline V gene has CDR1 SGHVS and CDR2 FQNEAQ. This CDR3 is built from 15 residues.